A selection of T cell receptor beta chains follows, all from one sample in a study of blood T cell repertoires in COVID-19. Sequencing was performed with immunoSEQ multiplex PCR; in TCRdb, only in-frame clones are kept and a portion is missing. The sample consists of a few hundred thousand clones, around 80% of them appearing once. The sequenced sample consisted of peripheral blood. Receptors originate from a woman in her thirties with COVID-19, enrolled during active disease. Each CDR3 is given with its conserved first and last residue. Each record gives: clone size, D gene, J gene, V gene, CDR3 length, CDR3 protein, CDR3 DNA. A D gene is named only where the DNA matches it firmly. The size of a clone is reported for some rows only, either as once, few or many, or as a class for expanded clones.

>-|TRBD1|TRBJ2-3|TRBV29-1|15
CSVEFRTGGTDTQYF
TGCAGCGTTGAATTCCGGACAGGGGGAACAGATACGCAGTATTTT
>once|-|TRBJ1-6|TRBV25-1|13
CASSAIPNSPLHF
TGTGCCAGCAGTGCTATTCCCAATTCACCCCTCCACTTT
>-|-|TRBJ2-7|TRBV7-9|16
CASSLEGSGLTYEQYF
TGTGCCAGCAGCTTGGAGGGGTCGGGACTTACCTACGAGCAGTACTTC
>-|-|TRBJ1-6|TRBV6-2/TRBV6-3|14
CASSRGSRNSPLHF
TGTGCCAGCAGCAGGGGTTCTCGGAATTCACCCCTCCACTTT
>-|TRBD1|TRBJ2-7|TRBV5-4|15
CASSARQGDSYEQYF
TGTGCCAGCAGCGCAAGACAGGGGGACTCCTACGAGCAGTACTTC
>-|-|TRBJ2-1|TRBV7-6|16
CASSLVQNPIYNEQFF
TGTGCCAGCAGCTTAGTACAGAATCCGATTTACAATGAGCAGTTCTTC
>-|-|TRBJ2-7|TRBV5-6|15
CASSSPGHLGYEQYF
TGTGCCAGCAGCTCACCGGGACATCTAGGTTACGAGCAGTACTTC
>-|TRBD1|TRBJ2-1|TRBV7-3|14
CASSPGQGYNEQFF
TGTGCCAGCAGCCCGGGACAGGGGTACAATGAGCAGTTCTTC
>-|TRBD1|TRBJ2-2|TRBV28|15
CASSSPGQYTGELFF
TGTGCCAGCAGTTCCCCGGGACAGTACACCGGGGAGCTGTTTTTT
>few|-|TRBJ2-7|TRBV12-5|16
CASGLVPGEAPYEQYF
TGTGCTAGTGGTTTGGTCCCCGGAGAGGCCCCCTACGAGCAGTACTTC
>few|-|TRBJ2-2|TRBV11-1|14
CASSKGGGPGELFF
TGTGCCAGCAGCAAAGGAGGGGGCCCCGGGGAGCTGTTTTTT
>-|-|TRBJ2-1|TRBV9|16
CASSVGPGQPYNEQFF
TGTGCCAGCAGCGTAGGTCCTGGACAGCCCTACAATGAGCAGTTCTTC
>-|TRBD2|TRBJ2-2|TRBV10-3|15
CAIGPGLADAGELFF
TGTGCCATTGGACCGGGACTAGCGGACGCCGGGGAGCTGTTTTTT
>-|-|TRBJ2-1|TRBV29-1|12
CSAVGGDNEQFF
TGCAGCGCCGTCGGGGGAGACAATGAGCAGTTCTTC
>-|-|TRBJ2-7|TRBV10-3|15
CAISDPVAGTYEQYF
TGTGCCATCAGTGATCCGGTGGCGGGTACCTACGAGCAGTACTTC
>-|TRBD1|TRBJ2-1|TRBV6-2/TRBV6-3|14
CASSYRGLYNEQFF
TGTGCCAGCAGTTACAGGGGGCTTTACAATGAGCAGTTCTTC
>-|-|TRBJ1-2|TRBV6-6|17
CASSLSGGGARNYGYTF
TGTGCCAGCAGTCTATCCGGAGGGGGGGCGCGAAACTATGGCTACACCTTC
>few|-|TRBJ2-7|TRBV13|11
CASSISGEQYF
TGTGCCAGCAGCATTAGCGGCGAGCAGTACTTC
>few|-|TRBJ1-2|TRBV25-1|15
CASSEEAGRSAGYTF
TGTGCCAGCAGTGAAGAAGCGGGGCGGTCAGCCGGCTACACCTTC
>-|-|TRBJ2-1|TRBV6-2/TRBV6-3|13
CASSYLFPNEQFF
TGTGCCAGCAGTTACCTCTTTCCCAATGAGCAGTTCTTC
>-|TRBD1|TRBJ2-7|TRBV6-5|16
CASSSHGDRGSYEQYF
TGTGCCAGCAGTTCTCACGGTGACAGGGGTTCCTACGAGCAGTACTTC
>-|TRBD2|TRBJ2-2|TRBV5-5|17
CASSLLFLAGATGELFF
TGTGCCAGCAGCTTGCTATTCCTAGCGGGGGCCACCGGGGAGCTGTTTTTT
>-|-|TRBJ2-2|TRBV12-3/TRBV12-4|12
CASTLNTGELFF
TGTGCCAGCACCTTGAACACCGGGGAGCTGTTTTTT
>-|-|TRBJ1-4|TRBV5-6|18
CASSTIEGVVRPNEKLFF
TGTGCCAGCAGCACTATCGAAGGGGTAGTTAGACCTAATGAAAAACTGTTTTTT
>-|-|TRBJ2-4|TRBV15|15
CATSIGGVAKNIQYF
TGTGCCACCTCAATTGGAGGAGTAGCCAAAAACATTCAGTACTTC
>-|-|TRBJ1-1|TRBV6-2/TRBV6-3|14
CASSPGWRDTEAFF
TGTGCCAGCAGCCCCGGTTGGAGGGACACTGAAGCTTTCTTT
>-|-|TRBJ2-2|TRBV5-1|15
CASSLGLATTGELFF
TGCGCCAGCAGCTTAGGTCTAGCGACCACCGGGGAGCTGTTTTTT
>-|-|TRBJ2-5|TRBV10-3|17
CAISDTTGGQSEETQYF
TGTGCCATCAGTGATACCACAGGAGGGCAATCTGAGGAGACCCAGTACTTC
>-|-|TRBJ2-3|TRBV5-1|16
CASSAAPSSGTDTQYF
TGCGCCAGCAGCGCAGCCCCTAGCTCAGGCACAGATACGCAGTATTTT
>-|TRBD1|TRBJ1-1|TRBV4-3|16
CASSQGQGVMNTEAFF
TGCGCCAGCAGCCAAGGACAGGGTGTAATGAACACTGAAGCTTTCTTT
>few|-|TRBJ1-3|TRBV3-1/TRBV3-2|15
CASSTRRGSGNTIYF
TGTGCCAGCAGCACCCGCAGGGGATCGGGAAACACCATATATTTT
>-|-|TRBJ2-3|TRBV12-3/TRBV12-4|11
CASSPGNTQYF
TGTGCCAGCAGTCCCGGGAATACGCAGTATTTT
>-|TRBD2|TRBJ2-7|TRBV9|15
CASSPRAVAGYEQYF
TGTGCCAGCAGCCCGAGGGCGGTAGCGGGATACGAGCAGTACTTC
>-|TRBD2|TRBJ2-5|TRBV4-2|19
CASSQEGTSGRDFQETQYF
TGTGCCAGCAGCCAAGAAGGGACTAGCGGCAGGGACTTCCAAGAGACCCAGTACTTC
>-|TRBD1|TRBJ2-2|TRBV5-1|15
CASSKRGQGGGELFF
TGCGCCAGCAGCAAACGCGGACAGGGGGGCGGGGAGCTGTTTTTT
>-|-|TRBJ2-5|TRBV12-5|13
CASGLEGGATQYF
TGTGCTAGTGGTTTGGAGGGAGGAGCGACCCAGTACTTC
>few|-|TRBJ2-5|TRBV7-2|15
CASSRPTGLAETQYF
TGTGCCAGCAGCCGCCCTACAGGGCTGGCGGAGACCCAGTACTTC
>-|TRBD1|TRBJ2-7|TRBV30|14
CAWTSGQLAYEQYF
TGTGCCTGGACCTCGGGACAGCTCGCCTACGAGCAGTACTTC
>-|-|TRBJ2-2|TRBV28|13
CASRVGRTGELFF
TGTGCCAGCAGGGTAGGGAGGACCGGGGAGCTGTTTTTT
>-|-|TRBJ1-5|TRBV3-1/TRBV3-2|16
CASSQQGGCGNQPQHF
TGTGCCAGCAGCCAACAAGGGGGATGCGGCAATCAGCCCCAGCATTTT
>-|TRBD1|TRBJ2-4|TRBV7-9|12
CAILDRENIQYF
TGTGCCATTCTTGACAGGGAAAACATTCAGTACTTC
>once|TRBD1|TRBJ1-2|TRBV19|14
CASSISGQGYGYTF
TGTGCCAGTAGTATTAGTGGACAGGGCTATGGCTACACCTTC
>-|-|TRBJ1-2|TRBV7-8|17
CASSYPDGGTSNYGYTF
TGTGCCAGCAGCTACCCGGATGGGGGGACTTCTAACTATGGCTACACCTTC
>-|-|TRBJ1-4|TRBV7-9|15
CASSLQGLGNEKLFF
TGTGCCAGCAGCTTACAGGGGCTTGGTAATGAAAAACTGTTTTTT
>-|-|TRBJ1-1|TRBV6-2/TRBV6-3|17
CASSFPPRQVLNTEAFF
TGTGCCAGCAGTTTCCCACCTCGACAGGTATTGAACACTGAAGCTTTCTTT
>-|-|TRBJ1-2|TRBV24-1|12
CATSDNNYGYTF
TGTGCCACCTCGGACAACAACTATGGCTACACCTTC
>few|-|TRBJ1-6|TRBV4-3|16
CASSQARGLDNSPLHF
TGCGCCAGCAGCCAGGCCAGGGGTTTGGATAATTCACCCCTCCACTTT
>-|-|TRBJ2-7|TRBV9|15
CASSFSVESSYEQYF
TGTGCCAGCAGCTTCTCAGTGGAGAGCTCCTACGAGCAGTACTTC
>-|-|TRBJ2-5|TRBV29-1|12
CSHLEYQETQYF
TGCAGCCATCTAGAGTACCAAGAGACCCAGTACTTC
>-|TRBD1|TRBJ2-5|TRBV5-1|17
CASSLSYRGPFQETQYF
TGCGCCAGCAGCTTGTCGTACAGGGGCCCCTTCCAAGAGACCCAGTACTTC
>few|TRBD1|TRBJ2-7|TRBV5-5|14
CASSWTGTHLEQYF
TGTGCCAGCAGCTGGACAGGGACCCATCTCGAGCAGTACTTC
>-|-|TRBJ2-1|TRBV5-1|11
CASSFFDEQFF
TGCGCCAGCAGCTTTTTCGATGAGCAGTTCTTC
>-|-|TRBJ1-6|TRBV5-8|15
CASSLIDRSNSPLHF
TGTGCCAGCAGCTTGATCGACAGAAGTAATTCACCCCTCCACTTT
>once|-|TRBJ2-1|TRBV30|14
CAWSVGRGFNEQFF
TGTGCCTGGAGTGTTGGGCGGGGTTTCAATGAGCAGTTCTTC